This TCR beta chain was sequenced during a study of blood T cells in healthy people across ages. Using a J-beta primer mix together with a sample-barcoded 5' primer, a second PCR was run for roughly 7 to 12 cycles. TCRdb recomputed calls from the 5' RACE reads with MiXCR, one row per CDR3 protein. The table has 1.5 million to 2 million distinct CDR3 sequences, roughly 27% seen once; the top ten hold 7% to 9%. CDR3 size: 16 residues. Trimming took 3 bases from V and 3 from J, leaving 19 bases between them. CDR1 is SGHNT, CDR2 YYREEE, per germline (reference sequence). About this clonotype: A single base separates this from a much larger clone, so it may be a read error.

This TCR derives from a woman in her 30s in good health. Sequencing was carried out using blood. V gene TRBV5-4 combines with J gene TRBJ2-7; D is possibly TRBD1 or TRBD2 (6 bases each). The chain's CDR3 is CASSSGGGGRIYEQYF. CDR3 coding DNA: TGTGCCAGCAGCTCGGGTGGAGGGGGACGGATCTACGAGCAGTACTTC.